This TCR beta chain stems from a study of T cell repertoires in cytomegalovirus infection. The wider study: Researchers turned to recently identified HLA-C-restricted CMV epitopes as well as well-studied HLA-B-restricted ones. Based on public TCR beta signatures, there were indications of CMV infection and of a matching HLA type. General observations from the study: HLA-C-restricted, CMV-specific TCR beta clonotypes were dominant ex vivo. CMV carriers having the relevant HLA were flagged by cumulative public TCR beta family frequency.

From the reads, TCRdb called clonotypes with MiXCR, one entry per CDR3 protein. The profile covers about 130,000 distinct CDR3 sequences, with approximately 30% appearing a single time and roughly 53% taken by the ten largest. There are 15 residues in the CDR3. Germline values: CDR1 SGHTA, CDR2 FQGNSA. The junction had 9 bases not matched to a gene; V was cut back by 5 bases and J by 10 bases. In this sample, this clonotype turned up many times. Its target is unknown. This specimen consisted of CD8+ T cells from cultured PBMCs, obtained from culture after CMV antigen stimulation. The sequence derives from a human donor in good health (CMV status not recorded). Some clones in this sample may be carry-over from other donors' samples. The chain joins TRBV7-2 to TRBJ2-1; TRBD1 aligns across 12 bases. CDR3 bases: TGTGCCAGCAGCACGGGACAGGGGGCCATACCAGAGCAGTTCTTC. This sequence encodes CASSTGQGAIPEQFF.